This T cell receptor (beta chain) was sequenced for a study of T cells after yellow fever vaccination. Study-wide context: Preparing low-cell-number fractions relied on SMART-Seq v4 Ultra Low Input.

This clonotype has only a few counts. The antigen is not known. For TCR, cDNA came from 5'RACE template switching, which added a universal primer site and UMIs. Each CDR3 protein gets one entry after TCRdb re-called the 5' RACE reads with MiXCR. The table lists approximately 610,000 distinct CDR3 sequences, approximately 16% of them singletons, with around a sixth in the top ten. Findings of the study overall: Reappearing after the booster were most of the clones from primary vaccination (around 95% CD4, 88% CD8).

There are 14 residues in the CDR3. V was trimmed by 4 bases and J by 3 bases, leaving 10 bases between them. Sequences were derived from PBMCs, sampled less than 6 days after the first yellow fever vaccination. The genes are TRBV12-3 or TRBV12-4 and TRBJ2-1; the D is unclear. The sequence derives from a man between 18 and 29 years old who received the YFV17D yellow fever vaccine. The CDR3 nucleotides read TGTGCCAGCAGTTCCGACGGGCTCTACAATGAGCAGTTCTTC. It codes for CASSSDGLYNEQFF.